Each of the 3 T cell receptor beta chains below was sequenced from the same sample in a study of T cells in Graves' hyperthyroidism and ophthalmopathy. Researchers amplified the TCR beta CDR3 regions from RNA transcripts. The HTBI primer set drove a first-round RT-PCR of the TCR CDR3. From the multiplex PCR reads, TCRdb called clonotypes with MiXCR, one entry per CDR3 protein. Here the sample spans around 250,000 distinct CDR3 sequences, over 15% being singletons. Sequencing was done on a sample of blood. The source of these receptors is a woman aged 18-30 years with Graves' ophthalmopathy.

This clonotype was observed at least ten times. The chain combines TRBV20-1 with TRBJ2-1, with D possibly TRBD1 on 6 matching bases. Germline CDR1 is DFQATT and CDR2 is SNEGSKA (reference sequence). The CDR3 spans 13 residues. As DNA, the CDR3 is TGCAGCGCAGACAGGCCCTCCTACAATGAGCAGTTCTTC. Amino acid sequence: CSADRPSYNEQFF.

The table lists this clonotype with many counts. The chain combines TRBV7-9 with TRBJ1-3; D remains unclear. The length of the CDR3 is 14 residues. The V gene's germline CDR1 is SEHNR and CDR2 FQNEAQ (reference sequence). With 4 bases removed from V and 0 bases from J, the gap between germline ends came to 7 bases. The CDR3 region has the DNA TGTGCCAGCAGCTCCGGACCCTCTGGAAACACCATATATTTT. This encodes CASSSGPSGNTIYF.

This clonotype has ten or more counts. The V and J genes are TRBV28 and TRBJ2-5; D remains unclear. Trimming shortened V by 4 bases and J by 0 bases, and 3 bases separated the two germline ends. The length of the CDR3 is 12 residues. CDR1 is MDHEN, CDR2 SYDVKM, per germline. As DNA, the CDR3 is TGTGCCAGCAGTTCGTACCAAGAGACCCAGTACTTC. Its translation: CASSSYQETQYF.